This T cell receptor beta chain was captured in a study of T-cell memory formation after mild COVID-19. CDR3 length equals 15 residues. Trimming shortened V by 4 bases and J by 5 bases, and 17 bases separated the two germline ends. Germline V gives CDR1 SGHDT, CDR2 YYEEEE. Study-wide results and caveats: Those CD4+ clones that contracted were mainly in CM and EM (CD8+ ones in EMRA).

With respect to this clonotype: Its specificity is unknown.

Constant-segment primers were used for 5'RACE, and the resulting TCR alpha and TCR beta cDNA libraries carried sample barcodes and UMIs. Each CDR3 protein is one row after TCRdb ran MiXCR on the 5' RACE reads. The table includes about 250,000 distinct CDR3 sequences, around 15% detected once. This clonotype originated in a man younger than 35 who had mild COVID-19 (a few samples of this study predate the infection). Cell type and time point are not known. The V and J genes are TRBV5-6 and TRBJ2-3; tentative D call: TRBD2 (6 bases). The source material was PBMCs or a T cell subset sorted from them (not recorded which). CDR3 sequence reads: CASSVGGNRIDTQYF. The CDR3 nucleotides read TGTGCCAGCAGCGTCGGCGGGAACCGGATAGATACGCAGTATTTT.